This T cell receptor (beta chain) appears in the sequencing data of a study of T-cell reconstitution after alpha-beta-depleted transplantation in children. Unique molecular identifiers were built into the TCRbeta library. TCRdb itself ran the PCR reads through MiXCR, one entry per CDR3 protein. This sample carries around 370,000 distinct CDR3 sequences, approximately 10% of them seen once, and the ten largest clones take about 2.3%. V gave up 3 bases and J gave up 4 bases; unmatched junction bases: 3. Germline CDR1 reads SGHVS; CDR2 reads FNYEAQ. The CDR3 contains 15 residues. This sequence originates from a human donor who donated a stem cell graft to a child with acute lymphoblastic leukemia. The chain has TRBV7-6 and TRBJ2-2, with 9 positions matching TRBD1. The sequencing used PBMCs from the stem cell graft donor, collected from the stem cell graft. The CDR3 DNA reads TGTGCCAGCAGCTTGGGACAGGGTCCCACCGGGGAGCTGTTTTTT. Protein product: CASSLGQGPTGELFF. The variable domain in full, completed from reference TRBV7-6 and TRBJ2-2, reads GAGVSQSPRYKVTKRGQDVALRCDPISGHVSLYWYRQALGQGPEFLTYFNYEAQQDKSGLPNDRFSAERPEGSISTLTIQRTEQRDSAMYRCASSLGQGPTGELFFGEGSRLTVL.